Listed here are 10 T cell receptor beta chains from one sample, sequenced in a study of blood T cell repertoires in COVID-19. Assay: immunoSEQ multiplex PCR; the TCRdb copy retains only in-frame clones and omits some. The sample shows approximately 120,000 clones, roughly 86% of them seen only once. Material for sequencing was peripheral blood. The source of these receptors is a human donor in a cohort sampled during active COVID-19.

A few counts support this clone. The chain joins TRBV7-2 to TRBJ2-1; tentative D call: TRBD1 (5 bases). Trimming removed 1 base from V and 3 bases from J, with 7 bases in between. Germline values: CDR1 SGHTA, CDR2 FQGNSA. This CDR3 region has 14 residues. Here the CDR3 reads CASSLDRLYNEQFF. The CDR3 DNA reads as TGTGCCAGCAGCTTAGACAGGCTCTACAATGAGCAGTTCTTC.

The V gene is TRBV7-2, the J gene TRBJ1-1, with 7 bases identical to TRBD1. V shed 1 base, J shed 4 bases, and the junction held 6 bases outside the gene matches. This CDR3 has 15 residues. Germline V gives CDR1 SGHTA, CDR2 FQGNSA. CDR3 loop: CASSLDPGGFTEAFF. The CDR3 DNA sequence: TGTGCCAGCAGCTTAGACCCAGGGGGGTTCACTGAAGCTTTCTTT.

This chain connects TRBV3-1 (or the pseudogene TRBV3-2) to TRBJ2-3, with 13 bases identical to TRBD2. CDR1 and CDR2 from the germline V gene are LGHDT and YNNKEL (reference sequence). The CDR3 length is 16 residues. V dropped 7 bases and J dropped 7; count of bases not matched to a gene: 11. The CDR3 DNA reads TGTGCCAGCACCCGAATGACTAGCGGGAGGCAAAATACGCAGTATTTT. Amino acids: CASTRMTSGRQNTQYF.

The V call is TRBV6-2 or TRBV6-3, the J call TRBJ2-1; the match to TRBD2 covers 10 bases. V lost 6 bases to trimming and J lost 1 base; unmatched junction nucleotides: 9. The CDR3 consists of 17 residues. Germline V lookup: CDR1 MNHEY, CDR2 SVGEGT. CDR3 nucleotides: TGTGCCAGCAGGCCTAGCGGGAGAGGTGTGTCCTACAATGAGCAGTTCTTC. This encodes CASRPSGRGVSYNEQFF.

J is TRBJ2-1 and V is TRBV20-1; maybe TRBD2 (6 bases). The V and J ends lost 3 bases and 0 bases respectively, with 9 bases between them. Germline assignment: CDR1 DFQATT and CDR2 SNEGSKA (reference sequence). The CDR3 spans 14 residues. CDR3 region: CSASLGSSYNEQFF. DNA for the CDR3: TGCAGTGCTAGTCTCGGGAGCTCCTACAATGAGCAGTTCTTC.

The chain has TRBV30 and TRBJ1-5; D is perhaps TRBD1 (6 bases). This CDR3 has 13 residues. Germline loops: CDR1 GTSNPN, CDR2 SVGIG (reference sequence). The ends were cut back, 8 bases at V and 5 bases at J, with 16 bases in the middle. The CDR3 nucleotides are TGTGCCGACAGAAGGGGGGGAGATCAGCCCCAGCATTTT. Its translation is CADRRGGDQPQHF. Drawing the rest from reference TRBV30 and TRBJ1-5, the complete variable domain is SQTIHQWPATLVQPVGSPLSLECTVEGTSNPNLYWYRQAAGRGLQLLFYSVGIGQISSEVPQNLSASRPQDRQFILSSKKLLLSDSGFYLCADRRGGDQPQHFGDGTRLSIL.

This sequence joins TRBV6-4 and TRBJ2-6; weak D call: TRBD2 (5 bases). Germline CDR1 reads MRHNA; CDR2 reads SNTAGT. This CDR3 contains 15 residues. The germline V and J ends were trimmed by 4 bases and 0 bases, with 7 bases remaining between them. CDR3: CASSADYSGANVLTF. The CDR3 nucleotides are TGTGCCAGCAGTGCCGACTACTCTGGGGCCAACGTCCTGACTTTC.

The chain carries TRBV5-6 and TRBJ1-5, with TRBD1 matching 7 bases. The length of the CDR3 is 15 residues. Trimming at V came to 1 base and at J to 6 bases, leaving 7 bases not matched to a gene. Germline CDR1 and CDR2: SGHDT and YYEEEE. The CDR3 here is CASSLWAGGFQPQHF. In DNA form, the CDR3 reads TGTGCCAGCAGCTTGTGGGCAGGGGGGTTTCAGCCCCAGCATTTT.

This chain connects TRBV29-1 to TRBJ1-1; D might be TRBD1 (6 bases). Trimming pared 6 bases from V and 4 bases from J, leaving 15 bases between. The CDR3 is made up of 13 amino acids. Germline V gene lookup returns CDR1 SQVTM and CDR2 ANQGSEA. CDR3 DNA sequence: TGCAGCGTCACAGGGCGGCTCCTCACTGAAGCTTTCTTT. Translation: CSVTGRLLTEAFF.

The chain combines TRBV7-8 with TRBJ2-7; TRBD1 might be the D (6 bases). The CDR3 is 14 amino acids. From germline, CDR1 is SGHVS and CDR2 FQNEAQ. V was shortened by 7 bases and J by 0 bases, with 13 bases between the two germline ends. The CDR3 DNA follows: TGTGCCAGCACCAGGACAGTGAGCTCCTACGAGCAGTACTTC. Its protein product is CASTRTVSSYEQYF.